These 11 T cell receptor beta chains originate from one sample sequenced in a study of blood T cell repertoires in COVID-19. TCRdb's copy holds only in-frame clones and misses some; the assay was immunoSEQ multiplex PCR. The table has about 49,000 clones, roughly 79% seen once. Sequencing was performed on peripheral blood. The receptors were sampled from a woman at least 80 years old with COVID-19, enrolled during active disease.

The rearrangement uses TRBV2 and TRBJ1-1; weak D call: TRBD1 (6 bases). Germline V gives CDR1 SNHLY, CDR2 FYNNEI. Trimming stripped 10 bases from V and 3 bases from J, with 12 bases between. This CDR3 has 12 residues. CDR3 coding DNA: TGTGCCACCACAACAGGGTACACTGAAGCTTTCTTT. As protein: CATTTGYTEAFF.

The chain recombines TRBV9 with TRBJ2-3; a possible D gene is TRBD2 (6 bases). V lost 2 bases and J 6 bases, leaving 13 bases between the germline ends. Germline V gene sequence: CDR1 SGDLS, CDR2 YYNGEE. This CDR3 spans 14 amino acids. The CDR3 sequence: CASSVGGVGDTQYF. The CDR3 DNA reads TGTGCCAGCAGCGTGGGGGGAGTGGGGGATACGCAGTATTTT.

The chain couples TRBV5-1 to TRBJ2-2; D possibly corresponds to TRBD2 (6 bases). The V gene's germline CDR1 is SGHRS and CDR2 YFSETQ. The CDR3 length is 16 residues. The V end was cut by 4 bases, the J end by 2 bases, with 15 bases between. The CDR3 is CASSPGGLINTGELFF. The CDR3 region has the DNA TGCGCCAGCAGCCCCGGGGGTTTGATAAACACCGGGGAGCTGTTTTTT.

V gene TRBV30 combines with J gene TRBJ2-2; 7 nucleotides agree with TRBD1. The germline gives CDR1 GTSNPN, CDR2 SVGIG (reference sequence). Trimming removed 4 bases from V and 5 bases from J; junction bases left unmatched: 7. This CDR3 contains 14 residues. Here the CDR3 DNA reads TGTGCCTGGACCTGGGCAGGGGGAACCGGGGAGCTGTTTTTT. Its protein product is CAWTWAGGTGELFF.

The chain recombines TRBV7-3 with TRBJ2-1; 8 bases are shared with TRBD2. The CDR3 spans 15 residues. Germline assignment: CDR1 SGHTA and CDR2 FQGTGA. V was clipped by 1 base and J by 5 bases; unmatched bases: 4. CDR3 sequence: CASSLMASGHNEQFF. The CDR3 DNA reads TGTGCCAGCAGCTTAATGGCTAGCGGGCACAATGAGCAGTTCTTC.

This clone was detected only once. The chain uses TRBV7-2 and TRBJ2-7; D ambiguous. The germline V and J ends were trimmed by 7 bases and 3 bases, with 7 bases remaining between them. CDR1 is SGHTA, CDR2 FQGNSA, per germline. The CDR3 has 11 amino acids. The CDR3 DNA sequence: TGTGCCAGCACCAACTTCTACGAGCAGTACTTC. Translating gives CASTNFYEQYF.

The chain carries TRBV9 and TRBJ2-7, with 8 bases that match TRBD2. This CDR3 has 14 amino acids. Looked up from germline, CDR1 is SGDLS and CDR2 is YYNGEE. The V gene end was trimmed by 5 bases and the J gene end by 5 bases; junction bases not matched to a gene: 9. CDR3 coding DNA: TGTGCCAGCAGTACTGGACTAGCTTCCAACGAGCAGTACTTC. Its protein product is CASSTGLASNEQYF.

This rearrangement joins TRBV5-1 to TRBJ2-1; 8 bases are shared with TRBD2. Germline trimming cut 4 bases from V and 7 bases from J; bases unmatched to any gene: 4. The CDR3 extends over 13 amino acids. Germline CDR1 and CDR2: SGHRS and YFSETQ. The CDR3 coding sequence is TGCGCCAGCAGCGCGGGACTAGGGAATGAGCAGTTCTTC. It is translated as CASSAGLGNEQFF.

The chain links TRBV29-1 to TRBJ2-2; 8 bases match TRBD1. The ends lost 7 bases at V and 0 bases at J; junction bases unmatched: 7. Germline CDR1 reads SQVTM; CDR2 reads ANQGSEA. The length of the CDR3 is 15 residues. The CDR3 DNA sequence: TGCAGCGCCCGCAGGGGGCCGACGAACACCGGGGAGCTGTTTTTT. Its translation: CSARRGPTNTGELFF.

The rearrangement links TRBV28 to TRBJ2-2; 10 nucleotides align to TRBD2. Germline CDR1 MDHEN, CDR2 SYDVKM. Trimming cost V 3 bases and J 4 bases; bases outside gene matches: 8. The CDR3 is made up of 17 amino acids. CDR3: CASSLALAGVLTGELFF. The CDR3 DNA is TGTGCCAGCAGTTTGGCCCTAGCGGGAGTTCTCACCGGGGAGCTGTTTTTT.

V and J are TRBV19 and TRBJ1-1; D remains ambiguous. The CDR3 has 13 residues. Germline V CDR1 and CDR2: LNHDA, SQIVND (reference sequence). The V end lost 5 bases, the J end lost 4 bases, and 11 bases lay between the germline ends. The CDR3 DNA sequence: TGTGCCAGTAGTGGGAGGGTGTCCACTGAAGCTTTCTTT. It encodes CASSGRVSTEAFF.